This section outlines one T cell receptor beta chain sequence together with its context. Its antigen is unknown. The record originates from a study of T-cell memory formation after mild COVID-19. V shed 2 bases and J shed 0 bases, with 14 bases lying between them. Germline CDR1 and CDR2: LGHNA and YNFKEQ. There are 17 residues in the CDR3. The study's findings and limits: The main location of contracting CD4+ clones was CM and EM, and that of contracting CD8+ clones was EMRA.

MiXCR, applied by TCRdb to the 5' RACE reads, yields one record per CDR3 protein. Found here are 450,000 to 650,000 distinct CDR3 sequences, approximately 19% of them singletons; the top ten hold around 12%. The TCR was taken from an adult woman who had mild COVID-19 (a few samples of this study predate the infection). Cell type and time point are not known. This chain links TRBV4-2 with TRBJ2-1, with D unclear. Sample: PBMCs or a T cell subset sorted from them (not recorded which). The CDR3: CASSQYFGRSSYNEQFF. The CDR3 DNA follows: TGTGCCAGCAGCCAATACTTCGGGCGTAGCTCCTACAATGAGCAGTTCTTC.